The 26 T cell receptor beta chains given below trace back to one sample, sequenced in a study of cytomegalovirus exposure and HLA in healthy donors (dated by TCRdb to 2016 to 2017). The library was built by means of the immunoSEQ multiplex PCR assay. The multiplex PCR relied on a mix of 60 forward primers for TCR Vbeta segments and 13 reverse primers for TCR Jbeta segments. This immuneACCESS table, as held by TCRdb, lists in-frame sequences with V and J called but not all clones. Of the missing ones, under half trace to an unresolved V gene in checked studies; the others have no known cause. The sample table holds approximately 92,000 clones. Of the sample, around 3.4% falls within the top ten clones. Input material: PBMCs. These TCRs come from a young woman in good health and CMV-seronegative.

The chain couples TRBV10-2 to TRBJ1-2; D remains unclear. Trimming removed 0 bases at V and 8 bases at J, with 7 bases between. Per the germline V gene, CDR1 is WSHSY and CDR2 is SAAADI. The CDR3 runs 12 residues. CDR3 sequence: CASSESEGGYTF. Here the CDR3 DNA reads TGCGCCAGCAGTGAGTCGGAGGGAGGCTACACCTTC.

The chain employs TRBV14 and TRBJ2-7; D might be TRBD1 (5 bases). V was trimmed by 5 bases and J by 0 bases, leaving 11 bases between them. The CDR3 is made up of 14 amino acids. The germline V gene encodes CDR1 SGHDN and CDR2 FVKESK. This CDR3 reads CASSYDSSSYEQYF. The CDR3 DNA is TGTGCCAGCAGCTACGACAGCAGCTCCTACGAGCAGTACTTC.

The V and J genes are TRBV5-6 and TRBJ2-7, with 7 bases identical to TRBD1. V lost 0 bases, J lost 2 bases, and 2 bases stayed unmatched. The CDR3 covers 14 residues. Germline lookup yields CDR1 SGHDT and CDR2 YYEEEE. For the CDR3, the DNA is TGTGCCAGCAGCTTGGGGCAGGGGGCCTACGAGCAGTACTTC. Amino acid sequence: CASSLGQGAYEQYF.

The chain carries TRBV15 and TRBJ1-3; tentatively, D is TRBD1 (6 bases). V dropped 1 base and J dropped 4 bases, with 17 bases sitting between them. Germline V gene lookup returns CDR1 LNHNV and CDR2 YYDKDF (reference sequence). This CDR3 has 17 residues. CDR3 region: CATSRGANRVLGNTIYF. CDR3 nucleotides: TGTGCCACCAGCAGAGGAGCGAACAGGGTGCTAGGAAACACCATATATTTT.

The chain couples TRBV29-1 to TRBJ1-2; 7 bases are a match to TRBD1. Germline-derived CDR1 and CDR2 are SQVTM and ANQGSEA. This CDR3 contains 13 residues. The trim removed 5 bases at V and 7 bases at J, leaving 10 bases unmatched. CDR3 region: CSVQEGAGLGYTF. The CDR3 DNA sequence: TGCAGCGTTCAGGAGGGGGCAGGGCTTGGCTACACCTTC.

CDR3 loop: CASSFGTDTEAFF. In DNA form, the CDR3 reads TGCGCCAGCAGCTTCGGGACAGACACTGAAGCTTTCTTT. J is TRBJ1-1 and V is TRBV5-1; TRBD1 aligns across 7 bases. CDR1 is SGHRS, CDR2 YFSETQ, per germline. The CDR3 consists of 13 residues. The junction had 1 base not matched to a gene; V was cut back by 2 bases and J by 3 bases.

The rearrangement joins TRBV14 to TRBJ2-1; D unclear. Germline V lookup: CDR1 SGHDN, CDR2 FVKESK. The V end lost 6 bases, the J end lost 5 bases, and 11 bases lay between the germline ends. This CDR3 has 13 amino acids. The CDR3 DNA follows: TGTGCCAGCAGTTACCTAGAGAACAATGAGCAGTTCTTC. This gives the protein CASSYLENNEQFF.

DNA for the CDR3: TGTGCCAGTAGTATGCAGGATATCGCAGAAACGAAGGCTTTCTTT. Translated: CASSMQDIAETKAFF. This sequence joins TRBV19 and TRBJ1-1; D remains ambiguous. V was pared by 3 bases and J by 11 bases, with 22 bases between. Per germline, CDR1 LNHDA and CDR2 SQIVND (reference sequence). The CDR3 consists of 15 residues.

The V gene is TRBV7-6, the J gene TRBJ2-1; D unclear. This CDR3 has 13 residues. CDR1 is SGHVS and CDR2 is FNYEAQ in the germline V gene. V dropped 5 bases and J dropped 2 bases, with 7 bases sitting between them. CDR3 protein: CASSPRPYNEQFF. Here the CDR3 DNA reads TGTGCCAGCAGCCCCAGGCCCTACAATGAGCAGTTCTTC.

The chain carries TRBV6-1 and TRBJ2-5; TRBD2 is a possible D gene (6 bases). V gave up 1 base and J gave up 8 bases, with 20 bases separating them. CDR1 is MNHNS, CDR2 SASEGT, per germline. CDR3 length: 16 amino acids. CDR3 amino acids: CASSEEEAGGWTTQYF. The CDR3 DNA follows: TGTGCCAGCAGTGAAGAAGAAGCGGGTGGTTGGACCACCCAGTACTTC.

This rearrangement joins TRBV7-3 to TRBJ1-4; the D gene is possibly TRBD1 (6 bases). The ends were cut back, 1 base at V and 6 bases at J, with 12 bases in the middle. CDR1 is SGHTA and CDR2 is FQGTGA in the germline V gene. The CDR3 is made up of 15 amino acids. CDR3 residues: CASSLRGSGDEKLFF. The CDR3 DNA follows: TGTGCCAGCAGCTTAAGAGGGTCAGGGGATGAAAAACTGTTTTTT.

The chain has TRBV11-2 and TRBJ1-2; 8 bases fit TRBD1. V lost 4 bases to trimming and J lost 3 bases; unmatched junction nucleotides: 4. CDR1 and CDR2 (germline): SGHAT, FQNNGV. The CDR3 consists of 14 residues. The CDR3 bases are TGTGCCAGCAGCTCCGGGACAGGAGACTATGGCTACACCTTC. This encodes CASSSGTGDYGYTF. Using reference TRBV11-2 and TRBJ1-2 for the parts outside the CDR3, the full variable domain is EAGVAQSPRYKIIEKRQSVAFWCNPISGHATLYWYQQILGQGPKLLIQFQNNGVVDDSQLPKDRFSAERLKGVDSTLKIQPAKLEDSAVYLCASSSGTGDYGYTFGSGTRLTVV.

The CDR3 DNA reads as TGTGCCAGCAGTTTCGGAGCCGAGGCCTACGAGCAGTACTTC. This translates into CASSFGAEAYEQYF. The V call is TRBV27, the J call TRBJ2-7, with D uncertain. The CDR3 runs to 14 residues. With 3 bases removed from V and 2 bases from J, the gap between germline ends came to 11 bases. Germline V CDR1 and CDR2: MNHEY, SMNVEV (reference sequence).

The chain carries TRBV21-1 and TRBJ2-1; TRBD2 is the table's D call, not checked against the DNA. TRBV21-1 is a known pseudogene. The CDR3 runs 20 residues. This CDR3 reads CASSAQQRRDLREGLNEQFF. Written as DNA, the CDR3 is TGTGCCAGCAGCGCACAACAAAGACGTGATCTGCGGGAGGGCCTCAATGAGCAGTTCTTC.

CDR3 residues: CASSDYDAGGGIPYEQYF. The DNA of the CDR3 is TGTGCCAGCAGTGACTACGACGCAGGGGGCGGGATACCCTACGAGCAGTACTTC. The chain employs TRBV6-1 and TRBJ2-7; 8 bases map to TRBD1. The V gene's germline CDR1 is MNHNS and CDR2 SASEGT. The CDR3 is 18 amino acids. Trimming took 3 bases from V and 2 from J; bases not matched to a gene: 15.

The V gene is TRBV9, the J gene TRBJ2-1; TRBD1 might be the D (6 bases). Trimming took off 2 bases at V and 4 bases at J, with 10 bases between the two ends. The CDR3 spans 14 residues. Germline V CDR1 and CDR2: SGDLS, YYNGEE. The CDR3 is CASSVDSAYNEQFF. CDR3 sequence (DNA): TGTGCCAGCAGCGTGGACAGTGCATACAATGAGCAGTTCTTC.

This chain uses TRBV7-6 with TRBJ1-2; TRBD1 matches 10 bases. CDR3 length: 15 residues. The junction had 5 bases not matched to a gene; V was cut back by 0 bases and J by 7 bases. Germline CDR1 is SGHVS and CDR2 is FNYEAQ. The CDR3 is CASSLAGQGGSGYTF. In DNA form, the CDR3 reads TGTGCCAGCAGCTTAGCTGGACAGGGGGGTAGTGGCTACACCTTC.

The genes are TRBV7-9 and TRBJ2-1, with 7 bases identical to TRBD2. Germline CDR1 is SEHNR and CDR2 is FQNEAQ (reference sequence). This CDR3 region has 16 residues. The V gene end was trimmed by 5 bases and the J gene end by 6 bases; junction bases not matched to a gene: 13. CDR3 in DNA: TGTGCCAGCAGCCCCCGTTCCCGCGGGAGCTCCAATGAGCAGTTCTTC. Translating it yields CASSPRSRGSSNEQFF.

The chain combines TRBV7-9 with TRBJ2-5; D call uncertain. Trimming removed 3 bases from V and 5 bases from J, with 7 bases in between. The CDR3 consists of 12 residues. Germline V gives CDR1 SEHNR, CDR2 FQNEAQ (reference sequence). CDR3 DNA sequence: TGTGCCAGCAGCTTTGCCTATGAGACCCAGTACTTC. It codes for CASSFAYETQYF.

V usage is TRBV5-1 and J usage is TRBJ1-1; unclear D gene. Germline assignment: CDR1 SGHRS and CDR2 YFSETQ. The V and J ends lost 0 bases and 1 base respectively, with 7 bases between them. The CDR3 runs 14 residues. The CDR3 region has the DNA TGCGCCAGCAGCTTGGGGCTAGGGAACACTGAAGCTTTCTTT. Protein product: CASSLGLGNTEAFF.

The genes are TRBV5-3 and TRBJ2-7; 8 bases are shared with TRBD2. TRBV5-3 is filed as an ORF, its function uncertain. Trimming took 4 bases from V and 2 from J; bases not matched to a gene: 5. This CDR3 is built from 14 residues. This CDR3 is CARSAQGLAYEQYF. In DNA, the CDR3 is TGTGCCAGAAGCGCGCAGGGACTAGCCTACGAGCAGTACTTC.

This chain joins TRBV6-1 and TRBJ1-4; possible D gene TRBD1, 6 bases. Germline V gene sequence: CDR1 MNHNS, CDR2 SASEGT. V was trimmed by 7 bases and J by 7 bases, leaving 19 bases between them. The CDR3 length is 15 residues. The CDR3 sequence: CASTSGVGEGEKLFF. The CDR3 DNA follows: TGTGCCAGCACCTCAGGGGTCGGGGAAGGTGAAAAACTGTTTTTT.

The CDR3 nucleotides are TGTGCCAGCAGCTTCGCAGTGGGGGGTAATTCACCCCTCCACTTT. Translation gives CASSFAVGGNSPLHF. The chain couples TRBV7-2 to TRBJ1-6, with a possible D match to TRBD1 (5 bases). The CDR3 runs 15 residues. V lost 3 bases and J lost 6, with 12 bases in between. Per germline, CDR1 SGHTA and CDR2 FQGNSA.

The gene calls are TRBV6-4 and TRBJ2-2; TRBD2 matches 8 bases. CDR1 is MRHNA and CDR2 is SNTAGT in the germline V gene. CDR3 size: 16 residues. The ends lost 2 bases at V and 0 bases at J; junction bases unmatched: 2. The CDR3 region has the DNA TGTGCCAGCAGTGACGGGGGACTAGCGAACACCGGGGAGCTGTTTTTT. Its protein is CASSDGGLANTGELFF.

J is TRBJ2-7 and V is TRBV9; TRBD1 matches at 7 bases. The CDR3 spans 14 residues. Trimming removed 1 base from V and 4 bases from J; junction bases left unmatched: 5. CDR1 and CDR2 from the germline V gene are SGDLS and YYNGEE. CDR3 protein: CASSVSGQMYEQYF. The DNA for the CDR3 is TGTGCCAGCAGCGTATCGGGACAGATGTACGAGCAGTACTTC. The full variable domain, its missing parts supplied by reference TRBV9 and TRBJ2-7, is DSGVTQTPKHLITATGQRVTLRCSPRSGDLSVYWYQQSLDQGLQFLIQYYNGEERAKGNILERFSAQQFPDLHSELNLSSLELGDSALYFCASSVSGQMYEQYFGPGTRLTVT.

The chain combines TRBV29-1 with TRBJ1-3; 9 bases map to TRBD1. This CDR3 contains 14 residues. Germline lookup yields CDR1 SQVTM and CDR2 ANQGSEA. Losses at the gene ends were 6 bases for V and 1 base for J; bases not matched to a gene: 4. The CDR3 DNA follows: TGCAGCGTAGGGACAGGGATATCTGGAAACACCATATATTTT. The encoded protein is CSVGTGISGNTIYF.